These T cell receptor beta chains were read from a single sample in a study of blood T cell repertoires in COVID-19. Libraries were prepared by immunoSEQ multiplex PCR; TCRdb keeps only in-frame clonotypes and omits some of them. The sample carries 30,000 to 50,000 clones, 80% recorded once. Sample: peripheral blood. The receptor source for this set is an older man with active or convalescent COVID-19. CDR3s include the opening cysteine and the closing phenylalanine or tryptophan. Each record gives: CDR3 DNA, CDR3 protein, clone size, V gene, D gene, J gene. A D gene is named only where the DNA matches it firmly. Not all rows give a size; the values are once, few, many and, for expanded clones, a class.

CDR3nt: TGTGCCAGCAGCCCCAGTGGGGGGGCGCGGGAAAAACTGTTTTTT
CDR3aa: CASSPSGGAREKLFF
abundance: -
v_gene: TRBV9
d_gene: -
j_gene: TRBJ1-4

CDR3nt: TGTGCCAGTAGTCCCCGACAGAGTAGCTATGGCTACACCTTC
CDR3aa: CASSPRQSSYGYTF
abundance: -
v_gene: TRBV19
d_gene: -
j_gene: TRBJ1-2

CDR3nt: TGCGCCAGCAGCTTTGGGACAAGCGGCGAGCAGTACTTC
CDR3aa: CASSFGTSGEQYF
abundance: -
v_gene: TRBV5-1
d_gene: -
j_gene: TRBJ2-7

CDR3nt: TGTGCCAGCAGCGTAGAATATACAGATACGCAGTATTTT
CDR3aa: CASSVEYTDTQYF
abundance: once
v_gene: TRBV9
d_gene: -
j_gene: TRBJ2-3

CDR3nt: TGCAGCGTTCCAAACCGACAGGGGCCGGGCACAGATACGCAGTATTTT
CDR3aa: CSVPNRQGPGTDTQYF
abundance: -
v_gene: TRBV29-1
d_gene: TRBD1
j_gene: TRBJ2-3

CDR3nt: TGTGCCAGCAGCCAGGGGACAGGGAATGAAAAACTGTTTTTT
CDR3aa: CASSQGTGNEKLFF
abundance: -
v_gene: TRBV3-1/TRBV3-2
d_gene: TRBD1
j_gene: TRBJ1-4

CDR3nt: TGTGCCAGTACAATAACAGGGGTAAACCAGCCCCAGCATTTT
CDR3aa: CASTITGVNQPQHF
abundance: -
v_gene: TRBV19
d_gene: TRBD1
j_gene: TRBJ1-5

CDR3nt: TGTGCCAGCAGCACGGGACAGAAGAACACTGAAGCTTTCTTT
CDR3aa: CASSTGQKNTEAFF
abundance: -
v_gene: TRBV28
d_gene: TRBD1
j_gene: TRBJ1-1

CDR3nt: TGTGCCAGCTCCCCCCCGGACATTAACTATGGCTACACCTTC
CDR3aa: CASSPPDINYGYTF
abundance: few
v_gene: TRBV18
d_gene: -
j_gene: TRBJ1-2

CDR3nt: TGTGCCAGCAGATCCCAGGGGTTTTCCTATAATTCACCCCTCCACTTT
CDR3aa: CASRSQGFSYNSPLHF
abundance: -
v_gene: TRBV25-1
d_gene: -
j_gene: TRBJ1-6

CDR3nt: TGTGCCAGCAGTGAAGATATAGGGGGCTTTAATCAGCCCCAGCATTTT
CDR3aa: CASSEDIGGFNQPQHF
abundance: -
v_gene: TRBV2
d_gene: TRBD1
j_gene: TRBJ1-5

CDR3nt: TGTGCCAGCAGCATCCGGGACAGGGGGCGTAATGAGCAGTTCTTC
CDR3aa: CASSIRDRGRNEQFF
abundance: -
v_gene: TRBV28
d_gene: TRBD1
j_gene: TRBJ2-1

CDR3nt: TGTGCCAGCAGCCCCGGGACAGGGGCGGACTCACCCCTCCACTTT
CDR3aa: CASSPGTGADSPLHF
abundance: -
v_gene: TRBV5-8
d_gene: TRBD1
j_gene: TRBJ1-6

CDR3nt: TGTGCCAGTAGTATCGGCGGGAGGTCCTACAATGAGCAGTTCTTC
CDR3aa: CASSIGGRSYNEQFF
abundance: once
v_gene: TRBV19
d_gene: TRBD2
j_gene: TRBJ2-1

CDR3nt: TGTGCCAGCAGCAAAGGACTAGCGGGAACCACAGATACGCAGTATTTT
CDR3aa: CASSKGLAGTTDTQYF
abundance: once
v_gene: TRBV4-2
d_gene: TRBD2
j_gene: TRBJ2-3

CDR3nt: TGCGCCAGCAGCCAAGATCGGCAGACATCCGGGCCCCAGCATTTT
CDR3aa: CASSQDRQTSGPQHF
abundance: -
v_gene: TRBV4-3
d_gene: -
j_gene: TRBJ1-5

CDR3nt: TGTGCCAGCAGCGTCCCCAACAATGAGCAGTTCTTC
CDR3aa: CASSVPNNEQFF
abundance: -
v_gene: TRBV9
d_gene: -
j_gene: TRBJ2-1

CDR3nt: TGTGCCAGCAGTTTAACAGGGAGGGAGCCCCAGCATTTT
CDR3aa: CASSLTGREPQHF
abundance: once
v_gene: TRBV12-3/TRBV12-4
d_gene: -
j_gene: TRBJ1-5

CDR3nt: TGCGCCAGCAGCCGGGAGGCGGGTTTGAACACTGAAGCTTTCTTT
CDR3aa: CASSREAGLNTEAFF
abundance: -
v_gene: TRBV4-3
d_gene: -
j_gene: TRBJ1-1

CDR3nt: TGTGCCAGCAGCGGACGACAGGGGTTGAGCGGTGAAGCTTTCTTT
CDR3aa: CASSGRQGLSGEAFF
abundance: -
v_gene: TRBV9
d_gene: TRBD1
j_gene: TRBJ1-1

CDR3nt: TGTGCCAGCAGTGGTAAGCGGGGGGTCCGCTCCTACAATGAGCAGTTCTTC
CDR3aa: CASSGKRGVRSYNEQFF
abundance: -
v_gene: TRBV6-1
d_gene: TRBD2
j_gene: TRBJ2-1

CDR3nt: TGTGCCAGCTCACCACCGGGACAAACCTATGGCTACACCTTC
CDR3aa: CASSPPGQTYGYTF
abundance: few
v_gene: TRBV18
d_gene: -
j_gene: TRBJ1-2

CDR3nt: TGCGCCAGCAGCGGAACCTGGGACAGACCGACCTACGAGCAGTACTTC
CDR3aa: CASSGTWDRPTYEQYF
abundance: -
v_gene: TRBV5-1
d_gene: TRBD1
j_gene: TRBJ2-7

CDR3nt: TGTGCCAGCAGTCGGACTAGCGGGAACACCGGGGAGCTGTTTTTT
CDR3aa: CASSRTSGNTGELFF
abundance: -
v_gene: TRBV7-2
d_gene: TRBD2
j_gene: TRBJ2-2

CDR3nt: TGTGCCAGCAGTTTATCAGGGGCGCGAAAGGGTGGCTACACCTTC
CDR3aa: CASSLSGARKGGYTF
abundance: -
v_gene: TRBV28
d_gene: -
j_gene: TRBJ1-2

CDR3nt: TGCAGCGTCGAGGGGACAGGGGAAGGCTACACCTTC
CDR3aa: CSVEGTGEGYTF
abundance: -
v_gene: TRBV29-1
d_gene: TRBD1
j_gene: TRBJ1-2

CDR3nt: TGTGCCAGCAGCAACAGGGACGAGACCCAGTACTTC
CDR3aa: CASSNRDETQYF
abundance: -
v_gene: TRBV2
d_gene: -
j_gene: TRBJ2-5

CDR3nt: TGTGCCAGCAGTCCCGCGGGCAGGGGCATTCAGTACTTC
CDR3aa: CASSPAGRGIQYF
abundance: -
v_gene: TRBV12-3/TRBV12-4
d_gene: -
j_gene: TRBJ2-4

CDR3nt: TGCGCCAGCAGCCAACAATTGGCGGTAGGGGGGGCGCGGGAGACCCAGTACTTC
CDR3aa: CASSQQLAVGGARETQYF
abundance: once
v_gene: TRBV4-3
d_gene: -
j_gene: TRBJ2-5

CDR3nt: TGTGCCAGCAGCAAATCCTTGGATGGGACAGCAACCTACGAGCAGTACTTC
CDR3aa: CASSKSLDGTATYEQYF
abundance: -
v_gene: TRBV21-1
d_gene: -
j_gene: TRBJ2-7

CDR3nt: TGCGCCAGCAGCTTGGGGGCCGACAGGTTCGAGGCTTTCTTT
CDR3aa: CASSLGADRFEAFF
abundance: -
v_gene: TRBV5-1
d_gene: -
j_gene: TRBJ1-1

CDR3nt: TGCGCCAGCAGCTTGGCCACCACGAGCTCTGGGGCCAACGTCCTGACTTTC
CDR3aa: CASSLATTSSGANVLTF
abundance: -
v_gene: TRBV5-1
d_gene: -
j_gene: TRBJ2-6

CDR3nt: TGTGCCAGCAGTTTGAGGGGGCCTGGCACTGAAGCTTTCTTT
CDR3aa: CASSLRGPGTEAFF
abundance: once
v_gene: TRBV7-8
d_gene: TRBD1
j_gene: TRBJ1-1

CDR3nt: TGTGCCAGCAGACCAGGGACAGGTCTCAACGAGCAGTACTTC
CDR3aa: CASRPGTGLNEQYF
abundance: -
v_gene: TRBV7-9
d_gene: TRBD1
j_gene: TRBJ2-7

CDR3nt: TGTGCCAGCAGCTTGGGGGGGGACTATTCACCCCTCCACTTT
CDR3aa: CASSLGGDYSPLHF
abundance: -
v_gene: TRBV5-4
d_gene: -
j_gene: TRBJ1-6